A single sample is the source of the 19 T cell receptor beta chains below, sequenced in a study of shared clonotypes between healthy human individuals. Clones were sequenced by immunoSEQ multiplex PCR, and TCRdb holds only the in-frame ones, with some missing. There are some 790,000 clones in the sample; around 70% occur only once, and 1.8% lies in the top ten. Source material: memory CD4+ T cells sorted from blood. Subset described: CD45RA-negative fraction. The receptors originated from a woman under 40 in good health.

Remarks on this clone: Other DNA sequences in the sample encode the same CDR3. This chain joins TRBV5-4 and TRBJ1-1; D call uncertain. Trimming took 0 bases from V and 2 from J, leaving 5 bases between them. This CDR3 is 13 amino acids long. Germline V gene sequence: CDR1 SGHNT, CDR2 YYREEE (reference sequence). CDR3 sequence reads: CASSLGGNTEAFF. The CDR3 DNA follows: TGTGCCAGCAGCTTGGGAGGTAACACTGAAGCTTTCTTT.

This chain joins TRBV2 and TRBJ2-7; tentative D call: TRBD1 (6 bases). The CDR3 totals 14 residues. V was pared by 4 bases and J by 6 bases, with 16 bases between. The germline V gene encodes CDR1 SNHLY and CDR2 FYNNEI. The CDR3 here is CASSGTGSLSEQYF. In DNA form, the CDR3 reads TGTGCCAGCAGTGGCACAGGGTCCTTGAGCGAGCAGTACTTC.

The rearrangement joins TRBV28 to TRBJ2-7; D unclear. Looked up from germline, CDR1 is MDHEN and CDR2 is SYDVKM. The CDR3 consists of 13 residues. V was cut by 5 bases and J by 5 bases, with 13 bases left in between. This CDR3 is CASSPSSDHEQYF. CDR3 sequence (DNA): TGTGCCAGCAGTCCCTCGTCCGACCACGAGCAGTACTTC.

This clone has at least ten counts. The V call is TRBV5-1, the J call TRBJ1-4, with 7 positions matching TRBD1. The trim removed 4 bases at V and 7 bases at J, leaving 13 bases unmatched. Per germline, CDR1 SGHRS and CDR2 YFSETQ. This CDR3 spans 16 amino acids. The CDR3 DNA sequence: TGCGCCAGCAGCACCGGGACAGCCTCCCACGGTGAAAAACTGTTTTTT. Amino acid sequence: CASSTGTASHGEKLFF.

This chain joins TRBV2 and TRBJ2-5; no clear D gene. The CDR3 totals 13 residues. Trimming took off 4 bases at V and 5 bases at J, with 11 bases between the two ends. CDR1 and CDR2 (germline): SNHLY, FYNNEI. CDR3 loop: CASSVEDAETQYF. CDR3 coding DNA: TGTGCCAGCAGTGTCGAGGACGCGGAGACCCAGTACTTC.

The chain combines TRBV2 with TRBJ1-2; 7 bases match TRBD1. There are 15 residues in the CDR3. Unmatched junction bases numbered 16, after V lost 7 bases and J lost 8 bases. Germline assignment: CDR1 SNHLY and CDR2 FYNNEI. In nucleotides, the CDR3 is TGTGCCAGCACACTAAGGGACAGAACTACTCAAGGCTACACCTTC. It specifies CASTLRDRTTQGYTF.

The chain couples TRBV5-5 to TRBJ1-1; TRBD1 matches at 9 bases. Germline assignment: CDR1 SGHKS and CDR2 YYEKEE (reference sequence). V shed 4 bases, J shed 3 bases, and the junction held 7 bases outside the gene matches. This CDR3 comprises 15 residues. CDR3 loop: CASSTETGGDTEAFF. CDR3 DNA sequence: TGTGCCAGCAGCACGGAAACAGGGGGCGACACTGAAGCTTTCTTT.

CDR3 in amino acids: CASNLQGVNSGANVLTF. The CDR3 nucleotides are TGCGCCAGCAACCTACAGGGGGTGAACTCTGGGGCCAACGTCCTGACTTTC. The chain links TRBV5-1 to TRBJ2-6, with 8 nucleotides matching TRBD1. J was trimmed by 0 bases and V by 6 bases; bases with no gene match: 8. Germline V gene data show CDR1 as SGHRS and CDR2 as YFSETQ. CDR3 length: 17 residues.

The chain recombines TRBV29-1 with TRBJ2-7; 8 bases are shared with TRBD2. The CDR3 is 14 amino acids. CDR1 is SQVTM and CDR2 is ANQGSEA in the germline V gene. V was clipped by 5 bases and J by 7 bases; unmatched bases: 13. The CDR3 region is CSVRRLSGSGEQYF. The CDR3 nucleotides read TGCAGCGTTCGACGGCTGAGCGGGAGTGGGGAGCAGTACTTC.

The rearrangement links TRBV7-2 to TRBJ2-1; D ambiguous. The CDR3 is 11 residues long. Trimming pared 6 bases from V and 7 bases from J, leaving 7 bases between. Germline V gene data show CDR1 as SGHTA and CDR2 as FQGNSA. CDR3 region: CASRERNEQFF. The CDR3 coding sequence is TGTGCCAGCAGAGAACGGAATGAGCAGTTCTTC.

This chain uses TRBV6-5 with TRBJ2-5; D call uncertain. V gave up 2 bases and J gave up 1 base, with 8 bases separating them. The CDR3 is 14 amino acids. CDR1 and CDR2 from the germline V gene are MNHEY and SVGAGI. CDR3 amino acids: CASSYMGIQETQYF. DNA for the CDR3: TGTGCCAGCAGTTACATGGGAATCCAAGAGACCCAGTACTTC.

This sequence joins TRBV4-1 and TRBJ2-7; D uncertain. In germline, CDR1 is MGHRA, CDR2 YSYEKL. This CDR3 is built from 15 residues. V shed 0 bases and J shed 2 bases, with 11 bases lying between them. In nucleotides, the CDR3 is TGCGCCAGCAGCCAAGAATCTTGGGAAACCTACGAGCAGTACTTC. This codes for CASSQESWETYEQYF.

The table lists this clone with a count of one. The J gene is TRBJ1-2, the V gene TRBV28, with TRBD1 matching over 7 bases. This CDR3 has 13 amino acids. CDR1 and CDR2 from the germline V gene are MDHEN and SYDVKM. The V segment lost 4 bases and the J segment 3 bases; nucleotides outside the gene matches: 2. Written as DNA, the CDR3 is TGTGCCAGCAGTTACGACAGGGACTATGGCTACACCTTC. Protein product: CASSYDRDYGYTF.

This clone was found a few times. The rearrangement joins TRBV28 to TRBJ1-5; TRBD1 matches 10 bases. Unmatched junction bases numbered 5, after V lost 6 bases and J lost 3 bases. The CDR3 totals 15 residues. The germline CDR1 and CDR2 sequences are MDHEN and SYDVKM. CDR3 bases: TGTGCCAGCAGGGGGACAGGGGCCCACAATCAGCCCCAGCATTTT. Residues: CASRGTGAHNQPQHF.

The chain combines TRBV28 with TRBJ2-4, with 7 positions matching TRBD1. CDR3 length: 15 residues. The trim removed 5 bases at V and 0 bases at J, leaving 4 bases unmatched. Germline values: CDR1 MDHEN, CDR2 SYDVKM. The CDR3 bases are TGTGCCAGCAGTCCTACAGGGGTAGCCAAAAACATTCAGTACTTC. Its translation: CASSPTGVAKNIQYF. Complete variable domain (other parts from reference TRBV28 and TRBJ2-4): DVKVTQSSRYLVKRTGEKVFLECVQDMDHENMFWYRQDPGLGLRLIYFSYDVKMKEKGDIPEGYSVSREKKERFSLILESASTNQTSMYLCASSPTGVAKNIQYFGAGTRLSVL.

The genes are TRBV28 and TRBJ2-2, with TRBD2 as a possible D gene (5 bases). Germline values: CDR1 MDHEN, CDR2 SYDVKM. The CDR3 has 16 residues. The V end lost 2 bases, the J end lost 5 bases, and 15 bases lay between the germline ends. This chain's CDR3 is CASSLGIGSGTGELFF. In DNA, the CDR3 is TGTGCCAGCAGTTTAGGGATCGGGTCGGGAACCGGGGAGCTGTTTTTT.

V gene TRBV28 combines with J gene TRBJ2-1, with 13 positions matching TRBD2. The ends lost 7 bases at V and 9 bases at J; junction bases unmatched: 9. The length of the CDR3 is 15 residues. Looked up from germline, CDR1 is MDHEN and CDR2 is SYDVKM. CDR3 sequence reads: CASNGLAGARIEQFF. The CDR3 DNA follows: TGTGCCAGCAATGGACTAGCGGGAGCTCGTATTGAGCAGTTCTTC.

This clone was detected a few times. V and J are TRBV6-1 and TRBJ2-7; either TRBD1 or TRBD2 may supply D (5 bases each). Germline assignment: CDR1 MNHNS and CDR2 SASEGT. The CDR3 contains 14 residues. V lost 4 bases and J 2 bases, leaving 12 bases between the germline ends. In DNA, the CDR3 is TGTGCCAGCAGTGTCCGGGGCGAAACCTACGAGCAGTACTTC. This translates into CASSVRGETYEQYF.

The chain links TRBV19 to TRBJ1-1; TRBD1 might be the D (5 bases). The CDR3 covers 13 residues. V lost 3 bases and J 7 bases, leaving 12 bases between the germline ends. CDR1 and CDR2 (germline): LNHDA, SQIVND (reference sequence). The CDR3 loop is CASSIPGQGEAFF. As DNA, the CDR3 is TGTGCCAGTAGTATCCCAGGGCAGGGTGAAGCTTTCTTT.